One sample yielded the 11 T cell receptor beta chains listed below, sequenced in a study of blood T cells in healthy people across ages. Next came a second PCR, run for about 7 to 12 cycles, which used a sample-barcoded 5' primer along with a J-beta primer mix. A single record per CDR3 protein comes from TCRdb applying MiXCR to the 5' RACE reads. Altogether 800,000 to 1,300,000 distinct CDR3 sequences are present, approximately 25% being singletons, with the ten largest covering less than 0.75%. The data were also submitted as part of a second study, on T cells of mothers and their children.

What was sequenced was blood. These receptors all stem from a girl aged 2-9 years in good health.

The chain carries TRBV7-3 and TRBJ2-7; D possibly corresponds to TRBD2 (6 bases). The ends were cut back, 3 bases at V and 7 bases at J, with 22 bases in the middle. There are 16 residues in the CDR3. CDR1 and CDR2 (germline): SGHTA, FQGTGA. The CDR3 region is CASSFASGRPYEEQYF. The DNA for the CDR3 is TGTGCCAGCAGCTTCGCTTCCGGGAGACCCTACGAGGAGCAGTACTTC.

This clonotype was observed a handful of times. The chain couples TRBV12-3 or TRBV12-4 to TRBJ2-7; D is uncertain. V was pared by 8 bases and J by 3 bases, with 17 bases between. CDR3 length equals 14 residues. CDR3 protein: CASRPNGIFYEQYF. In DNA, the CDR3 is TGTGCCAGCCGCCCCAACGGAATCTTCTACGAGCAGTACTTC.

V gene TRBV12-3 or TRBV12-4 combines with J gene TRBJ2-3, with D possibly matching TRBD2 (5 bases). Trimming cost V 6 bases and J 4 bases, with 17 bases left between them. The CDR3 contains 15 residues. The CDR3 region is CASSQSLRAADTQYF. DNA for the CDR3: TGTGCCAGCAGCCAGAGTTTGAGGGCTGCAGATACGCAGTATTTT.

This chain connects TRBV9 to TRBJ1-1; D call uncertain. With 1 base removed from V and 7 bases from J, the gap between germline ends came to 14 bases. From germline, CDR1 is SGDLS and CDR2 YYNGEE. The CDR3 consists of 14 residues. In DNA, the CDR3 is TGTGCCAGCAGCGTATTCGGGTCGACGGATGAAGCTTTCTTT. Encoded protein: CASSVFGSTDEAFF.

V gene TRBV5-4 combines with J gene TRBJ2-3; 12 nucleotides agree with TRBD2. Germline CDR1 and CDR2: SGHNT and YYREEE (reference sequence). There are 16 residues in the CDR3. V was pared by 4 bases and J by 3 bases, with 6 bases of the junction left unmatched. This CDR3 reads CASSRLAGGRTDTQYF. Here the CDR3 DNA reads TGTGCCAGCAGCCGCCTAGCGGGAGGGAGAACAGATACGCAGTATTTT. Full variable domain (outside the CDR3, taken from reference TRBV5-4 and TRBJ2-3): ETGVTQSPTHLIKTRGQQVTLRCSSQSGHNTVSWYQQALGQGPQFIFQYYREEENGRGNFPPRFSGLQFPNYSSELNVNALELDDSALYLCASSRLAGGRTDTQYFGPGTRLTVL.

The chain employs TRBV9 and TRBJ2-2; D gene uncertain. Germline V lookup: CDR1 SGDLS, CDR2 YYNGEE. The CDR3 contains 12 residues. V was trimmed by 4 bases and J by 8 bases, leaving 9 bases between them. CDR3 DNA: TGTGCCAGCAGCTCCATTGCTGGGGAGCTGTTTTTT. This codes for CASSSIAGELFF.

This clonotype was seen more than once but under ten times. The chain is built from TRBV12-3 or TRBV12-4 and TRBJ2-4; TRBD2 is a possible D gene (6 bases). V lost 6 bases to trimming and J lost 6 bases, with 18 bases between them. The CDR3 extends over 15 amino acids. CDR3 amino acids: CASSPFNGGSNIQYF. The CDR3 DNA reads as TGTGCCAGCAGCCCTTTTAACGGGGGATCAAACATTCAGTACTTC.

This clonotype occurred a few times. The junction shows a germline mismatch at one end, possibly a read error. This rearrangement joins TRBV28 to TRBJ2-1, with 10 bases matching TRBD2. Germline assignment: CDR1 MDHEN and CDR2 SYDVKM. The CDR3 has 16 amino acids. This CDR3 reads CASPSGRAGPYNGQFF. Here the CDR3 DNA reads TGTGCCAGCCCCAGCGGGAGGGCGGGGCCCTACAATGGGCAGTTCTTC.

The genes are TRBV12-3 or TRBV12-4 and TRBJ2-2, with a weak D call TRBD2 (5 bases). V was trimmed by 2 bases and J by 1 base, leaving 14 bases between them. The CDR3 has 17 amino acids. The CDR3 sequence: CASSLLASTLNTGELFF. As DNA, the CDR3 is TGTGCCAGCAGTTTACTAGCATCGACCCTGAACACCGGGGAGCTGTTTTTT.

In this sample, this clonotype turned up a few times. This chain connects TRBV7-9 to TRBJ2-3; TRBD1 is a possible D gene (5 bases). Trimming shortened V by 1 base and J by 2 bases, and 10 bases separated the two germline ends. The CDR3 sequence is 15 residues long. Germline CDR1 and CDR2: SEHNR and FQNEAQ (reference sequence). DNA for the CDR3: TGTGCCAGCAGCTTAGTTGACAGCTACACAGATACGCAGTATTTT. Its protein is CASSLVDSYTDTQYF.

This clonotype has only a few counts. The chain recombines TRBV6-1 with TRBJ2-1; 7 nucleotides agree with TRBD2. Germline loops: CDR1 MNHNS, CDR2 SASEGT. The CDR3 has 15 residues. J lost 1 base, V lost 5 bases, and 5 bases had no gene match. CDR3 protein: CASSLLADSYNEQFF. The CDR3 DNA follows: TGTGCCAGCAGTTTGCTAGCGGATTCCTACAATGAGCAGTTCTTC.